This paragraph reports one T cell receptor (beta chain). What it recognizes is unknown. Method: immunoSEQ multiplex PCR; TCRdb's copy keeps in-frame clones and lacks some. Of some 18,000 clones in the sample, more than 65% were seen once. These data belong to a study of neoadjuvant nivolumab and ipilimumab in lung cancer. Study context: Patients got nivolumab 3 mg/kg on days 1, 15 and 29; combination added ipilimumab 1 mg/kg day 1. Study-wide results and caveats: TCR clonality did not significantly correlate with pathologic tumor regression. Compared with tumor-adjacent uninvolved lung, resected tumors showed greater richness and clonality.

The V and J ends lost 2 bases and 0 bases respectively, with 4 bases between them. CDR1 and CDR2 (germline): MNHEY, SVGAGI. This CDR3 has 14 residues. This chain links TRBV6-5 with TRBJ1-4; no firm D call. The material was tumor tissue, obtained after neoadjuvant nivolumab, alone or with ipilimumab, at or shortly before surgery. This receptor was obtained from an adult with non-small cell lung cancer. The CDR3 region is CASSYLATNEKLFF. The DNA of the CDR3 is TGTGCCAGCAGTTACCTTGCAACTAATGAAAAACTGTTTTTT.